The T cell receptor beta chain described here comes from a study of blood T cell repertoires in COVID-19. V was pared by 10 bases and J by 3 bases, with 18 bases between. Germline V gives CDR1 LGHNT, CDR2 FRNRAP. CDR3 length: 14 residues. Symptom resolution, clearance, or two negative PCRs marked the recovered donors of Cohort 3. The protocol was immunoSEQ multiplex PCR, while the TCRdb copy is restricted to in-frame clones and leaves out a portion. The repertoire consists of roughly 130,000 clones, with about 86% occurring once and the leading ten covering about 9.2%. The V call is TRBV12-5, the J call TRBJ1-1; D is perhaps TRBD1 (6 bases). Input material: PBMCs or T cells enriched from blood (not recorded which). The source is a man in his forties or fifties who had recovered from COVID-19. The CDR3 here is CATRRGGGDTEAFF. For the CDR3, the DNA is TGTGCTACCCGCAGGGGAGGGGGTGACACTGAAGCTTTCTTT. The variable domain in full, with the rest retrieved from reference TRBV12-5 and TRBJ1-1, is DARVTQTPRHKVTEMGQEVTMRCQPILGHNTVFWYRQTMMQGLELLAYFRNRAPLDDSGMPKDRFSAEMPDATLATLKIQPSEPRDSAVYFCATRRGGGDTEAFFGQGTRLTVV.